This entry lists 2 T cell receptor beta chains sequenced from one sample in a study of identical twins. TCRdb used MiXCR to reprocess the 5' RACE reads, holding one entry per CDR3 protein. The table includes 1.5 million or so distinct CDR3 sequences, about 32% detected once. The sample was cord blood. The receptors stem from a newborn girl in good health.

The V call is TRBV19, the J call TRBJ2-1; TRBD2 agrees at 8 bases. This CDR3 has 15 residues. With V trimmed by 6 bases and J by 6 bases, 10 bases remained unmatched. Germline CDR1 and CDR2: LNHDA and SQIVND (reference sequence). CDR3 DNA: TGTGCCAGTAGCATAAGCGGGAGATTTGGCAATGAGCAGTTCTTC. Translated, it gives CASSISGRFGNEQFF.

The rearrangement uses TRBV20-1 and TRBJ2-5, with D maybe TRBD1 (6 bases). The end of the DNA aligns better with TRBJ2-7, so the J call may be wrong. Germline V gives CDR1 DFQATT, CDR2 SNEGSKA (reference sequence). The CDR3 is 15 residues long. The CDR3: CSALDRDNALYEQYF. The CDR3 DNA reads as TGCAGTGCTCTGGACCGGGACAACGCCCTTTACGAGCAGTACTTC.